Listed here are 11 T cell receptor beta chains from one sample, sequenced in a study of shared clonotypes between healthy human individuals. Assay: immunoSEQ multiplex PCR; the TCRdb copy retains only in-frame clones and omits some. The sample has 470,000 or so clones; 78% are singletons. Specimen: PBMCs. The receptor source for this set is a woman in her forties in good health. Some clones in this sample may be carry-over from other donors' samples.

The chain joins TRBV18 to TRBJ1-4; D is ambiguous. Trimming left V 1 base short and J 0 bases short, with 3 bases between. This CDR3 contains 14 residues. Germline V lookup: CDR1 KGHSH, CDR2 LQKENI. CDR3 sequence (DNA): TGTGCCAGCTCACCACAAGCAACTAATGAAAAACTGTTTTTT. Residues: CASSPQATNEKLFF.

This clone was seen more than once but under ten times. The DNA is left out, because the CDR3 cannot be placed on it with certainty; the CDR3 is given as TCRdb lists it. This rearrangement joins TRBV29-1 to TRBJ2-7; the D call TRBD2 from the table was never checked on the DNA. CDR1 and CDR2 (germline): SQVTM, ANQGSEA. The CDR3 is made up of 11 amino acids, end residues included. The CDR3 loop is CSVGEGTREYF.

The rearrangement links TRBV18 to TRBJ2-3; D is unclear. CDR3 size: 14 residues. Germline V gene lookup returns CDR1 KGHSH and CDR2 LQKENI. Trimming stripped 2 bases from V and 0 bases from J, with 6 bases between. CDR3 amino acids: CASSPGTSTDTQYF. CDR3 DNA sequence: TGTGCCAGCTCACCAGGTACTAGCACAGATACGCAGTATTTT.

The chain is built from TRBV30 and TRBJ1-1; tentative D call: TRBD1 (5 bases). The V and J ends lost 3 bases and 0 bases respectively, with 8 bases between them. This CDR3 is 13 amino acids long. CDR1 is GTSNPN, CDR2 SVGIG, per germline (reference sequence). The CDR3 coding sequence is TGTGCCTGGAGCTACAGGATGAACACTGAAGCTTTCTTT. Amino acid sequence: CAWSYRMNTEAFF.

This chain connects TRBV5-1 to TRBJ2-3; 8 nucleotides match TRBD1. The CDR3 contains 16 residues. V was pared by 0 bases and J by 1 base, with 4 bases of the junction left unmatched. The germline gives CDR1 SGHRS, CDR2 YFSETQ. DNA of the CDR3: TGCGCCAGCAGCTTGGCAGGGGGCCTGGGCACAGATACGCAGTATTTT. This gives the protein CASSLAGGLGTDTQYF.

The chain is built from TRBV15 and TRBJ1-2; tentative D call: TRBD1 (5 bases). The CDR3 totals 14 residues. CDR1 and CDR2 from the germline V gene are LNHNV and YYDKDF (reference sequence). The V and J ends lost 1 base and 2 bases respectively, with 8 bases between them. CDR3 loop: CATSRGGENYGYTF. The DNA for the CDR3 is TGTGCCACCAGCAGAGGGGGGGAGAACTATGGCTACACCTTC.

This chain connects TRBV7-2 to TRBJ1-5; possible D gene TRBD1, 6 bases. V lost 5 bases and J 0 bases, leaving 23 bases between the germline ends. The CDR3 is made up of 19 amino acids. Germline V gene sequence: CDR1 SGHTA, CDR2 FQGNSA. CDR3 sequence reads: CASSPRLGTPEYSNQPQHF. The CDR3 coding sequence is TGTGCCAGCAGCCCCCGTCTCGGGACACCAGAATATAGCAATCAGCCCCAGCATTTT. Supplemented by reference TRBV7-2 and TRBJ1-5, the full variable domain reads GAGVSQSPSNKVTEKGKDVELRCDPISGHTALYWYRQSLGQGLEFLIYFQGNSAPDKSGLPSDRFSAERTGGSVSTLTIQRTQQEDSAVYLCASSPRLGTPEYSNQPQHFGDGTRLSIL.

Written as DNA, the CDR3 is TGCAGCGTTCAGGGAGGAGGCTACGAGCAGTACTTC. Its translation is CSVQGGGYEQYF. V usage is TRBV29-1 and J usage is TRBJ2-7; possibly TRBD2 for D (6 bases). Trimming stripped 5 bases from V and 3 bases from J, with 11 bases between. CDR1 is SQVTM and CDR2 is ANQGSEA in the germline V gene. This CDR3 spans 12 amino acids.

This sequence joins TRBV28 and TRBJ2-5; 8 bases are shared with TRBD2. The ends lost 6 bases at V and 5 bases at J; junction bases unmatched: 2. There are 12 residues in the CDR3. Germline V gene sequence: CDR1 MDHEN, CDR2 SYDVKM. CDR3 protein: CASRRLAETQYF. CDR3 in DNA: TGTGCCAGCAGGCGACTAGCGGAGACCCAGTACTTC.

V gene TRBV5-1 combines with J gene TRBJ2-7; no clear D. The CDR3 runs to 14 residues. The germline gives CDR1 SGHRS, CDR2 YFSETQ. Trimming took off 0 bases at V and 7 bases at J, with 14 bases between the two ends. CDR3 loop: CASSLVGGYGEQYF. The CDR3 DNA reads TGCGCCAGCAGCTTGGTAGGCGGCTACGGTGAGCAGTACTTC.

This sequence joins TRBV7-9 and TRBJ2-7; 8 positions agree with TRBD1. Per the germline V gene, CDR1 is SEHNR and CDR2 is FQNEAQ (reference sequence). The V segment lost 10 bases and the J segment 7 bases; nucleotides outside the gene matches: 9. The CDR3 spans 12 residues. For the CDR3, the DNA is TGTGCCACTTCACAGGGGGTCCGAGAGCAGTACTTC. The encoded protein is CATSQGVREQYF.